These T cell receptor beta chains were read from a single sample in a study of T-cell memory formation after mild COVID-19. TCRdb re-analysed the 5' RACE reads in MiXCR, keeping a single row per CDR3 protein. Of fewer than 450,000 distinct CDR3 sequences listed, 20% to 30% are singletons. The sample was PBMCs or a T cell subset sorted from them (not recorded which). The receptors were sampled from an adult woman who had mild COVID-19 (a few samples of this study predate the infection). Cell type and time point are not known. Each CDR3 is given with its conserved first and last residue. A D gene is named only where the DNA matches it firmly. Size tells how often a clone was seen (once, few, many) or the class of an expanded clone, and some rows leave it out.

clone_size	j_call	d_call	v_call	cdr3_nt	cdr3_aa
few	TRBJ2-1	.	TRBV6-2/TRBV6-3	TGTGCCAGCACGGGGTTGGGCCTGGACTACAATGAGCAGTTCTTC	CASTGLGLDYNEQFF
.	TRBJ1-2	.	TRBV12-3/TRBV12-4	TGTGCCAGCGCAACAGGGTCGCACTATGGCTACACCTTC	CASATGSHYGYTF
.	TRBJ1-2	.	TRBV7-9	TGTGCCAGCAGCTTAGCGGATGGACACCGAATAGCTGGGAACTATGGCTACACCTTC	CASSLADGHRIAGNYGYTF
.	TRBJ2-1	.	TRBV7-9	TGTGCCAGCAGACCAGCCGGGGCAAGGAGGAATGAGCAGTTCTTC	CASRPAGARRNEQFF
.	TRBJ1-1	TRBD1	TRBV20-1	TGCAGTGCTCCCAGACAGGGCACCTCCGAAGCTTTCTTT	CSAPRQGTSEAFF
.	TRBJ2-7	TRBD2	TRBV4-2	TGTGCCAGCAGCCAAGTAGCGGGCGACAGCTCCTACGAGCAGTACTTC	CASSQVAGDSSYEQYF
.	TRBJ2-7	TRBD2	TRBV12-3/TRBV12-4	TGTGCCAGCAGTTTCCGACTAGCGGGGGGGGTATACGAGCAGTACTTC	CASSFRLAGGVYEQYF
.	TRBJ1-1	.	TRBV5-4	TGTGCCAGCAGCTCGGGGCTTGACAGGCTAAACACTGAAGCTTTCTTT	CASSSGLDRLNTEAFF
.	TRBJ2-5	TRBD2	TRBV5-1	TGCGCCAGCAGCTCGACGGGACTAGCGGGGACGGAGACCCAGTACTTC	CASSSTGLAGTETQYF
few	TRBJ1-4	TRBD1	TRBV12-3/TRBV12-4	TGTGCCAGCAGTGCCGACAGGGGGCGCGGGATAGGGGAAAAACTGTTTTTT	CASSADRGRGIGEKLFF
many	TRBJ1-1	TRBD1	TRBV7-6	TGTGCCAGCAGCTCACAGGGGTCCACTGAAGCTTTCTTT	CASSSQGSTEAFF
.	TRBJ2-1	.	TRBV5-1	TGCGCCAGCAGCTACGGGGTATTGGAGCAGTTCTTC	CASSYGVLEQFF
few	TRBJ2-5	TRBD1	TRBV5-1	TGCGCCAGCAGCTCGGACAGGGGAGAGACCCAGTACTTC	CASSSDRGETQYF
few	TRBJ2-3	TRBD2	TRBV12-3/TRBV12-4	TGTGCCAGCAGAGCGCTAGCGGGAGTATCAGATACGCAGTATTTT	CASRALAGVSDTQYF
.	TRBJ1-6	.	TRBV4-3	TGCGCCAGCAGCCAGGGGAGGGGGAAATCGAGCTCCTATAATTCACCCCTCCACTTT	CASSQGRGKSSSYNSPLHF
.	TRBJ2-7	.	TRBV5-1	TGCGCCAGCAGCTTTGAGACTGGGGGTCGCTACGAGCAGTACTTC	CASSFETGGRYEQYF
.	TRBJ2-7	.	TRBV15	TGTGCCACCAGCAGGGTCGGACAGAGCTCCTACGAGCAGTACTTC	CATSRVGQSSYEQYF
few	TRBJ2-2	.	TRBV21-1	TGTGCCAGCCCTAGGGACAAATTAAACACCGGGGAGCTGTTTTTT	CASPRDKLNTGELFF
few	TRBJ1-1	TRBD1	TRBV27	TGTGCCAGCAGTTTCCGACAGGGGACTGAAGCTTTCTTT	CASSFRQGTEAFF
.	TRBJ2-5	.	TRBV4-2	TGTGCCAGCAGCCAGGCCGACGACTTTCAAGAGACCCAGTACTTC	CASSQADDFQETQYF
few	TRBJ2-7	.	TRBV12-3/TRBV12-4	TGTGCCAGCAGTTTAGCGTCCCGGGGTCGCTCTCCCTACGAGCAGTACTTC	CASSLASRGRSPYEQYF
.	TRBJ2-1	.	TRBV11-2	TGTGCCAGCAGCCCACAAGTTTGGGGATTGGGGCAGTTCTTC	CASSPQVWGLGQFF
few	TRBJ2-5	.	TRBV19	TGTGCCAGTAGTGTACGGGGCCAAGAGACCCAGTACTTC	CASSVRGQETQYF
once	TRBJ2-7	.	TRBV15	TGTGCCACCAGCAGAGAGGGACGCTCCTACGAGCAGTACTTC	CATSREGRSYEQYF
few	TRBJ2-3	.	TRBV20-1	TGCAGTGCTAGATTGCCGGATACGCAGTATTTT	CSARLPDTQYF
.	TRBJ2-3	.	TRBV7-6	TGTGCCAGCAGCACGCAGTTGCGGGGGCGACTCACAGATACGCAGTATTTT	CASSTQLRGRLTDTQYF
few	TRBJ2-3	.	TRBV11-3	TGTGCCAGCAGGGGAACGTTCGGTACAGATACGCAGTATTTT	CASRGTFGTDTQYF
few	TRBJ1-2	.	TRBV12-3/TRBV12-4	TGTGCCAGCACCCAGTCCCCTAACTATGGCTACACCTTC	CASTQSPNYGYTF
.	TRBJ2-5	TRBD1	TRBV7-9	TGTGCCAGCAGCTTAGTTGTCCAGGGGGAAGAGACCCAGTACTTC	CASSLVVQGEETQYF
many	TRBJ2-6	.	TRBV29-1	TGCAGCGTTGAACGGGACACCGACTCTGGGGCCAACGTCCTGACTTTC	CSVERDTDSGANVLTF
.	TRBJ2-2	.	TRBV29-1	TGCAGCGCTGGAAACACCGGGGAGCTGTTTTTT	CSAGNTGELFF
.	TRBJ1-2	.	TRBV7-9	TGTGCCAGCAGCCCGGGGTTTGACTATGGCTACACCTTC	CASSPGFDYGYTF
.	TRBJ2-3	.	TRBV7-2	TGTGCCAGCAGCTTAGCGGCGGGCGATACGCAGTATTTT	CASSLAAGDTQYF
few	TRBJ1-1	.	TRBV24-1	TGTGCCACCTCCAGGGGACGGAGCACTGAAGCTTTCTTT	CATSRGRSTEAFF
.	TRBJ1-3	TRBD1	TRBV24-1	TGTGCCACCAGTGAGTCCGGGACAGGGAAAATGGCTGGAAACACCATATATTTT	CATSESGTGKMAGNTIYF
.	TRBJ1-5	.	TRBV20-1	TGCAGTGCTCAGAGCGGCACTGATCAGCCCCAGCATTTT	CSAQSGTDQPQHF
.	TRBJ2-3	.	TRBV24-1	TGTGCCACCAGTGACGCGGAGCCGGGGACAGATACGCAGTATTTT	CATSDAEPGTDTQYF
.	TRBJ1-3	.	TRBV2	TGTGCCAGCAGGAGGACAGAGAGCTCTGGAAACACCATATATTTT	CASRRTESSGNTIYF
few	TRBJ2-7	TRBD1	TRBV5-1	TGCGCCAGCAGCCTAACAACCGGGACAGATTACGAGCAGTACTTC	CASSLTTGTDYEQYF
.	TRBJ2-1	.	TRBV9	TGTGCCAGCAGCGTAGCGGGAGAACGATACAATGAGCAGTTCTTC	CASSVAGERYNEQFF
.	TRBJ2-7	.	TRBV5-6	TGTGCCAGCAGCCAAGATTCTACACCTGGGGGGCGCGAGCAGTACTTC	CASSQDSTPGGREQYF